The 6 T cell receptor beta chains presented below share a single source sample, sequenced in a study of blood T cells in healthy people across ages. The second PCR ran roughly 7 to 12 cycles with a sample-barcoded 5' primer and J-beta primers. In TCRdb, the 5' RACE reads were re-called with MiXCR into one record per CDR3 protein. Of 1.5 million to 2 million distinct CDR3 sequences in the sample, 28% were seen once. The sequenced sample consisted of blood. Every receptor here comes from a woman aged 25-40 years in good health.

This clonotype was seen more than once but under ten times. The chain carries TRBV27 and TRBJ1-1; D not certain. The CDR3 sequence is 14 residues long. The germline gives CDR1 MNHEY, CDR2 SMNVEV (reference sequence). V lost 2 bases and J 4 bases, leaving 11 bases between the germline ends. The CDR3 spells CASSLRPEGTEAFF. CDR3 nucleotide sequence: TGTGCCAGCAGTTTACGTCCCGAGGGCACTGAAGCTTTCTTT.

This clonotype was recorded many times. V is TRBV5-1 and J is TRBJ2-1, with 9 positions matching TRBD2. CDR1 is SGHRS and CDR2 is YFSETQ in the germline V gene. The V and J ends lost 4 bases and 7 bases, in that order; junction bases with no gene match: 12. The CDR3 runs to 16 residues. CDR3: CASSTFSGSTVNEQFF. DNA for the CDR3: TGCGCCAGCAGCACCTTTAGCGGGAGCACGGTAAATGAGCAGTTCTTC.

The V gene is TRBV5-1, the J gene TRBJ2-1; 8 nucleotides agree with TRBD1. This CDR3 has 14 residues. Unmatched junction bases numbered 7, after V lost 2 bases and J lost 9 bases. CDR1 and CDR2 from the germline V gene are SGHRS and YFSETQ. CDR3 sequence: CASSLRQGKGEQFF. DNA of the CDR3: TGCGCCAGCAGCTTACGACAGGGGAAGGGTGAGCAGTTCTTC.

In this sample, this clonotype turned up many times. The CDR3 loop reads CSASLAGGSSYLSTDTQYF. For the CDR3, the DNA is TGCAGTGCTTCCCTAGCGGGAGGGTCCTCTTACCTTAGCACAGATACGCAGTATTTT. V gene TRBV20-1 combines with J gene TRBJ2-3; 12 bases match TRBD2. This CDR3 has 19 amino acids. J lost 0 bases, V lost 5 bases, and 15 bases had no gene match. CDR1 is DFQATT and CDR2 is SNEGSKA in the germline V gene (reference sequence).

On this clonotype: This clone may be a read error of a much larger clone one base away. V gene TRBV6-2 or TRBV6-3 combines with J gene TRBJ2-1; D is perhaps TRBD2 (6 bases). The CDR3 is 13 residues long. Germline CDR1 MNHEY, CDR2 SVGEGT. This CDR3 is CAGSWGGNNEQFF. In DNA form, the CDR3 reads TGTGCCGGCAGTTGGGGCGGGAACAATGAGCAGTTCTTC.

V is TRBV29-1 and J is TRBJ2-3; D call uncertain. The CDR3 totals 15 residues. Germline lookup yields CDR1 SQVTM and CDR2 ANQGSEA. The V gene lost 0 bases and the J gene lost 0 bases, with 10 bases spanning the gap. The CDR3 nucleotides read TGCAGCGTTGAAGATCAGGCAGAAAGCACAGATACGCAGTATTTT. This codes for CSVEDQAESTDTQYF.